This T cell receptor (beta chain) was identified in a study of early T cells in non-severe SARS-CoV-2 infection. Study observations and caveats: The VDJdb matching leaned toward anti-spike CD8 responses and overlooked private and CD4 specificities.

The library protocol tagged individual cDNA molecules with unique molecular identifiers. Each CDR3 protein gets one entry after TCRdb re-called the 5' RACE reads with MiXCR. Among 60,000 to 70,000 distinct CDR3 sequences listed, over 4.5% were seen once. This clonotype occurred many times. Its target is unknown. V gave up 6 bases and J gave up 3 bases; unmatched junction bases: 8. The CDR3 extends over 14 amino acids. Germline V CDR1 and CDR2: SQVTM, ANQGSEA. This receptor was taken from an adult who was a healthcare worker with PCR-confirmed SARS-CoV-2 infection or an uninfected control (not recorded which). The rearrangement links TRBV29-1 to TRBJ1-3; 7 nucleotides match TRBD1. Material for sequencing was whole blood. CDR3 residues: CSVKRQGDGNTIYF. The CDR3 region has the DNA TGCAGCGTAAAAAGACAGGGAGATGGAAACACCATATATTTT. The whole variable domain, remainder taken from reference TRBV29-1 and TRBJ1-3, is SAVISQKPSRDICQRGTSLTIQCQVDSQVTMMFWYRQQPGQSLTLIATANQGSEATYESGFVIDKFPISRPNLTFSTLTVSNMSPEDSSIYLCSVKRQGDGNTIYFGEGSWLTVV.